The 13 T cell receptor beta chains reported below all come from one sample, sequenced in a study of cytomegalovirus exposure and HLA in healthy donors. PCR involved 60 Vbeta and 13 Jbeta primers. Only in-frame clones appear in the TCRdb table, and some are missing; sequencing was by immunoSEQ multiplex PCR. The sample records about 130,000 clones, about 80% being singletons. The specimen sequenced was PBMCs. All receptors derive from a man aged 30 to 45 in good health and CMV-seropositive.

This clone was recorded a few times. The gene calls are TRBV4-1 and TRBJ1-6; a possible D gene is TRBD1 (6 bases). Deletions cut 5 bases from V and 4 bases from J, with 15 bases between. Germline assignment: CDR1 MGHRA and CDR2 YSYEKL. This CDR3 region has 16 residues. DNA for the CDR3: TGCGCCAGCAGCTTCCCCTGGGGGCCATATAATTCACCCCTCCACTTT. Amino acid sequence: CASSFPWGPYNSPLHF.

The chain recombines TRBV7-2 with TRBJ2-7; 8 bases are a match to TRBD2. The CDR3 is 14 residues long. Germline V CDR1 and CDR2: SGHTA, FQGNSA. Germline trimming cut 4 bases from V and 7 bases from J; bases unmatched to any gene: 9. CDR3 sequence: CASSSSGGAGEQYF. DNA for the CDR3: TGTGCCAGCAGCTCTTCCGGGGGGGCGGGTGAGCAGTACTTC.

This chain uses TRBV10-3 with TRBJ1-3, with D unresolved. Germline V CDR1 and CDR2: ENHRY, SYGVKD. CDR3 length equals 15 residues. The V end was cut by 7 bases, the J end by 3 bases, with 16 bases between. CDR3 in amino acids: CAITMSPNYGNTIYF. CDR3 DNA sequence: TGTGCCATCACCATGAGCCCGAACTATGGAAACACCATATATTTT.

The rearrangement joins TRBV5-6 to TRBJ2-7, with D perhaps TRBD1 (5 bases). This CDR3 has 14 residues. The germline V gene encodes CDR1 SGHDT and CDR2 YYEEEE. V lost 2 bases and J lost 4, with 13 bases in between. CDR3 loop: CASSLPDNSYEQYF. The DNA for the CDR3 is TGTGCCAGCAGCTTACCGGACAACTCTTACGAGCAGTACTTC. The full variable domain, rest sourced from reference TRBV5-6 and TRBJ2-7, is DAGVTQSPTHLIKTRGQQVTLRCSPKSGHDTVSWYQQALGQGPQFIFQYYEEEERQRGNFPDRFSGHQFPNYSSELNVNALLLGDSALYLCASSLPDNSYEQYFGPGTRLTVT.

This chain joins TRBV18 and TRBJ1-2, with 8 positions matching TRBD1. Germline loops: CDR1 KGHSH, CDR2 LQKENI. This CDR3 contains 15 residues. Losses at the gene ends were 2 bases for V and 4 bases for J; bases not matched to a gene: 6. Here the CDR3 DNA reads TGTGCCAGCTCACCAGGACAGGGCAAGGCCTATGGCTACACCTTC. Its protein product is CASSPGQGKAYGYTF.

CDR3: CASSLNRGRTGELFF. Here the CDR3 DNA reads TGTGCCAGCAGCCTTAACAGGGGTCGGACCGGGGAGCTGTTTTTT. V is TRBV11-3 and J is TRBJ2-2, with 7 bases fitting TRBD1. Germline V gives CDR1 SGHNT, CDR2 YENEEA. The junction had 8 bases not matched to a gene; V was cut back by 5 bases and J by 5 bases. This CDR3 contains 15 residues.

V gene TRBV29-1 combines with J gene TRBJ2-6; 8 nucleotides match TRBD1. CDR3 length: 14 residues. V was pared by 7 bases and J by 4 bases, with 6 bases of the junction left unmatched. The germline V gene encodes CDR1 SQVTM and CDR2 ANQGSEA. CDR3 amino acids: CSGTGKEGANVLTF. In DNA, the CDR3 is TGCAGCGGGACAGGGAAGGAAGGGGCCAACGTCCTGACTTTC. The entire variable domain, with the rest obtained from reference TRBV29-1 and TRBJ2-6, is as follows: SAVISQKPSRDICQRGTSLTIQCQVDSQVTMMFWYRQQPGQSLTLIATANQGSEATYESGFVIDKFPISRPNLTFSTLTVSNMSPEDSSIYLCSGTGKEGANVLTFGAGSRLTVL.

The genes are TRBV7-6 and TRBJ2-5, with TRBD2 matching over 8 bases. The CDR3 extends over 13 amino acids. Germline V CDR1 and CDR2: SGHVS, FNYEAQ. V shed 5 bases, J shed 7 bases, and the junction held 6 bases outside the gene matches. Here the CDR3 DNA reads TGTGCCAGCAGCCCCGTAGCGGGGTCGACCCAGTACTTC. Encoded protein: CASSPVAGSTQYF.

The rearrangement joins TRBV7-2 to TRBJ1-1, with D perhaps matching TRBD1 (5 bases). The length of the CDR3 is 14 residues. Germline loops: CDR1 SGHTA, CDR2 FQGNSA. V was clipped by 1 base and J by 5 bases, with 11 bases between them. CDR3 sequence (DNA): TGTGCCAGCAGCTTAGGGTGGGGGGGGACTGAAGCTTTCTTT. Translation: CASSLGWGGTEAFF. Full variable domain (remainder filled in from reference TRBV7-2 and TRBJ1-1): GAGVSQSPSNKVTEKGKDVELRCDPISGHTALYWYRQSLGQGLEFLIYFQGNSAPDKSGLPSDRFSAERTGGSVSTLTIQRTQQEDSAVYLCASSLGWGGTEAFFGQGTRLTVV.

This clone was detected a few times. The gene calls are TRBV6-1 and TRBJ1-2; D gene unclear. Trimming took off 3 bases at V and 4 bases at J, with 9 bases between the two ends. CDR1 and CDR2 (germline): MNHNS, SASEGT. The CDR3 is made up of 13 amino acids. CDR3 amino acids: CASSDEGAYGYTF. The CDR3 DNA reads TGTGCCAGCAGTGATGAGGGTGCCTATGGCTACACCTTC.

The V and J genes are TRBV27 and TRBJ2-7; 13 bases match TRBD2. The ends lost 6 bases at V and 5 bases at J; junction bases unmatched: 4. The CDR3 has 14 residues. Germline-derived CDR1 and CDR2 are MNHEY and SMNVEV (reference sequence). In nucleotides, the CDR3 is TGTGCCAGCAGACTAGCGGGGGGGCTCAACGAGCAGTACTTC. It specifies CASRLAGGLNEQYF.

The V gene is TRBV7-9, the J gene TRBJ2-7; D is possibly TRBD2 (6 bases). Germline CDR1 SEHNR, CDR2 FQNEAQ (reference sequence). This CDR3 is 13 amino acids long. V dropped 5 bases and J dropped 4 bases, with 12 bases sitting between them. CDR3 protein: CASSPAGGYEQYF. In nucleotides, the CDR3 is TGTGCCAGCAGCCCCGCCGGGGGATACGAGCAGTACTTC.

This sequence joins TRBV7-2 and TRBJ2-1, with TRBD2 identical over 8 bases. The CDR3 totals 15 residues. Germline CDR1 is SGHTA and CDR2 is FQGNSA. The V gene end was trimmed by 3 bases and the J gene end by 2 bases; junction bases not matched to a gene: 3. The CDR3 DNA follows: TGTGCCAGCAGCTTGCGGGGGGATCCCTACAATGAGCAGTTCTTC. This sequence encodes CASSLRGDPYNEQFF.